These 7 T cell receptor beta chains originate from one sample sequenced in a study of cytomegalovirus exposure and HLA in healthy donors. In the PCR, 60 Vbeta and 13 Jbeta primers were used. Sequencing used immunoSEQ multiplex PCR; TCRdb keeps in-frame clones, though not all of them. This table holds 270,000 or so clones, roughly 89% found once. Sequenced: PBMCs. Receptors originate from a man between 40 and 49 years old in good health and CMV-seropositive.

The V and J genes are TRBV5-1 and TRBJ2-7; TRBD2 matches 9 bases. This CDR3 region has 16 residues. Germline CDR1 reads SGHRS; CDR2 reads YFSETQ. J was trimmed by 5 bases and V by 5 bases; bases with no gene match: 14. CDR3 sequence reads: CASSAMEAGGLHEQYF. CDR3 in DNA: TGCGCCAGCAGTGCGATGGAGGCGGGAGGGCTCCACGAGCAGTACTTC.

This clone occurred a few times. A read error may produce the germline difference seen at one junction end. The genes are TRBV6-5 and TRBJ1-1, with TRBD1 identical over 7 bases. The germline V gene encodes CDR1 MNHEY and CDR2 SVGAGI. This CDR3 comprises 15 residues. CDR3 sequence: CASSNSDRRNTEAFF. CDR3 sequence (DNA): TGTGCCAGCAGTAACTCGGACAGGAGGAACACTGAAGCTTTCTTT.

The chain couples TRBV21-1 to TRBJ2-1; the table assigns TRBD1, which was not confirmed against the DNA. TRBV21-1 is designated a pseudogene. The CDR3 is made up of 22 amino acids. In nucleotides, the CDR3 is TGTGCCAGCAGCAAATCGGGCGCTGGGGCCACAGTAGTAGTTTTCCCCTACAATGAGCAGTTCTTC. It codes for CASSKSGAGATVVVFPYNEQFF.

The genes are TRBV18 and TRBJ2-7, with D perhaps matching TRBD1 (6 bases). Germline CDR1 KGHSH, CDR2 LQKENI. The germline V and J ends were trimmed by 5 bases and 0 bases, with 11 bases remaining between them. The CDR3 runs 14 residues. The CDR3, as DNA: TGTGCCAGCTCAGCTGACAGGCTCTCCTACGAGCAGTACTTC. Translation gives CASSADRLSYEQYF.

The chain uses TRBV9 and TRBJ1-4; 9 positions agree with TRBD1. V trimming: 3 bases; J trimming: 7 bases; junction bases outside the gene matches: 13. The CDR3 covers 17 residues. CDR1 SGDLS and CDR2 YYNGEE come from the germline V gene. CDR3 residues: CASSDSPRGQGSEKLFF. In nucleotides, the CDR3 is TGTGCCAGCAGCGATAGCCCCCGGGGACAGGGATCTGAAAAACTGTTTTTT.

This clone has a single count. The rearrangement uses TRBV2 and TRBJ2-7, with D perhaps matching TRBD2 (6 bases). Germline V gene lookup returns CDR1 SNHLY and CDR2 FYNNEI. Deletions cut 5 bases from V and 0 bases from J, with 8 bases between. The CDR3 runs to 13 residues. The chain's CDR3 is CASSSDYSYEQYF. DNA of the CDR3: TGTGCCAGCAGTTCGGACTACTCCTACGAGCAGTACTTC.

The rearrangement links TRBV11-2 to TRBJ2-6, with TRBD1 matching 9 bases. Germline CDR1 SGHAT, CDR2 FQNNGV. This CDR3 spans 17 amino acids. With V trimmed by 5 bases and J by 0 bases, 5 bases remained unmatched. The CDR3 region is CASSLGTGFSGANVLTF. For the CDR3, the DNA is TGTGCCAGCAGCCTCGGGACAGGGTTCTCTGGGGCCAACGTCCTGACTTTC.